Listed here are 23 T cell receptor beta chains from one sample, sequenced in a study of T cell responses to AZD1222 COVID-19 vaccine. Measured with immunoSEQ multiplex PCR; TCRdb has only the in-frame clones, and not every one. The sample has some 94,000 clones; roughly nine tenths are singletons. The source was peripheral blood, collected on day 0 of AZD1222 vaccination. These receptors were taken from an adult in good health.

The rearrangement uses TRBV20-1 and TRBJ2-4; D call uncertain. Trimming left V 0 bases short and J 5 bases short, with 2 bases between. Germline assignment: CDR1 DFQATT and CDR2 SNEGSKA (reference sequence). This CDR3 is 11 amino acids long. The CDR3 bases are TGCAGTGCTAGAGAGCAAAACATTCAGTACTTC. Protein: CSAREQNIQYF.

The chain joins TRBV7-8 to TRBJ2-1; tentatively, D is TRBD2 (7 bases). Germline V gives CDR1 SGHVS, CDR2 FQNEAQ. V was shortened by 4 bases and J by 3 bases, with 16 bases between the two germline ends. The length of the CDR3 is 16 residues. Here the CDR3 reads CASSWGAGALYNEQFF. The CDR3 coding sequence is TGTGCCAGCAGCTGGGGCGCGGGGGCTCTCTACAATGAGCAGTTCTTC. Based on the CDR3 plus reference TRBV7-8 and TRBJ2-1, the full variable domain is GAGVSQSPRYKVAKRGQDVALRCDPISGHVSLFWYQQALGQGPEFLTYFQNEAQLDKSGLPSDRFFAERPEGSVSTLKIQRTQQEDSAVYLCASSWGAGALYNEQFFGPGTRLTVL.

The chain combines TRBV9 with TRBJ2-1, with D possibly TRBD1 on 5 matching bases. This CDR3 is 15 amino acids long. V was shortened by 0 bases and J by 1 base, with 8 bases between the two germline ends. Germline loops: CDR1 SGDLS, CDR2 YYNGEE. CDR3 coding DNA: TGTGCCAGCAGCGTAGCGGCAGGGTCCTACAATGAGCAGTTCTTC. Protein: CASSVAAGSYNEQFF.

The count of this clone is one. This chain joins TRBV24-1 and TRBJ1-4; TRBD1 is a possible D gene (6 bases). The CDR3 sequence is 14 residues long. Germline V lookup: CDR1 KGHDR, CDR2 SFDVKD. The germline V and J ends were trimmed by 7 bases and 9 bases, with 17 bases remaining between them. The CDR3 nucleotides are TGTGCCACCAGATTGGGGGCAGCAAAGAAAAAACTGTTTTTT. Its protein product is CATRLGAAKKKLFF.

The chain links TRBV30 to TRBJ1-5; D perhaps matches TRBD1 (5 bases). The CDR3 loop spans 14 amino acids. Trimming shortened V by 3 bases and J by 0 bases, and 9 bases separated the two germline ends. Germline V gene sequence: CDR1 GTSNPN, CDR2 SVGIG (reference sequence). In DNA, the CDR3 is TGTGCCTGGAGCGGGACGTTTAGCAATCAGCCCCAGCATTTT. Encoded protein: CAWSGTFSNQPQHF. Full variable domain (outside the CDR3, taken from reference TRBV30 and TRBJ1-5): SQTIHQWPATLVQPVGSPLSLECTVEGTSNPNLYWYRQAAGRGLQLLFYSVGIGQISSEVPQNLSASRPQDRQFILSSKKLLLSDSGFYLCAWSGTFSNQPQHFGDGTRLSIL.

CDR3 bases: TGTGCCAGTAGTATTCTCCGGGACACTTACACCGGGGAGCTGTTTTTT. As protein: CASSILRDTYTGELFF. This sequence joins TRBV19 and TRBJ2-2; D is possibly TRBD1 (6 bases). Trimming removed 3 bases at V and 3 bases at J, with 14 bases between. The germline gives CDR1 LNHDA, CDR2 SQIVND (reference sequence). This CDR3 is 16 amino acids long.

V gene TRBV27 combines with J gene TRBJ2-3; TRBD1 matches 8 bases. Unmatched junction bases numbered 6, after V lost 5 bases and J lost 2 bases. Per the germline V gene, CDR1 is MNHEY and CDR2 is SMNVEV (reference sequence). The CDR3 has 15 amino acids. CDR3: CASSASTGDTDTQYF. The CDR3 DNA sequence: TGTGCCAGCAGTGCGTCGACAGGGGACACAGATACGCAGTATTTT.

V is TRBV5-6 and J is TRBJ1-2; D is undetermined. This CDR3 comprises 17 residues. Germline V gene data show CDR1 as SGHDT and CDR2 as YYEEEE. V lost 4 bases, J lost 3 bases, and 22 bases lay in between. In DNA form, the CDR3 reads TGTGCCAGCAGCCAGGACGGGTTTTTGGTTTACTACTATGGCTACACCTTC. Its translation: CASSQDGFLVYYYGYTF.

The chain recombines TRBV2 with TRBJ2-2; TRBD2 matches at 10 bases. Trimming took 7 bases from V and 7 from J; bases not matched to a gene: 6. CDR1 and CDR2 (germline): SNHLY, FYNNEI. This CDR3 contains 14 residues. The chain's CDR3 is CASTSGRTNGELFF. For the CDR3, the DNA is TGTGCCAGCACTAGCGGGAGAACGAACGGGGAGCTGTTTTTT.

The chain has TRBV5-1 and TRBJ2-3, with D maybe TRBD1 (6 bases). Germline CDR1 is SGHRS and CDR2 is YFSETQ. CDR3 length: 14 amino acids. Trimming pared 4 bases from V and 2 bases from J, leaving 11 bases between. CDR3 in amino acids: CASSQGQSTDTQYF. In nucleotides, the CDR3 is TGCGCCAGCAGCCAAGGACAGTCCACAGATACGCAGTATTTT.

V gene TRBV30 combines with J gene TRBJ1-3; maybe TRBD1 (6 bases). Trimming left V 5 bases short and J 1 base short, with 6 bases between. This CDR3 has 12 residues. Germline loops: CDR1 GTSNPN, CDR2 SVGIG (reference sequence). DNA for the CDR3: TGTGCCTGGGGACAGTCTGGAAACACCATATATTTT. Translating it yields CAWGQSGNTIYF.

This chain links TRBV7-2 with TRBJ2-1; D might be TRBD2 (6 bases). Trimming shortened V by 5 bases and J by 2 bases, and 16 bases separated the two germline ends. Germline V lookup: CDR1 SGHTA, CDR2 FQGNSA. CDR3 length: 16 amino acids. The CDR3 loop is CASSRSGGGAYNEQFF. The CDR3 bases are TGTGCCAGCAGCAGATCCGGGGGAGGAGCCTACAATGAGCAGTTCTTC.

This sequence joins TRBV28 and TRBJ2-3; 8 bases are shared with TRBD1. Per germline, CDR1 MDHEN and CDR2 SYDVKM. The CDR3 is made up of 17 amino acids. J lost 6 bases, V lost 7 bases, and 18 bases had no gene match. CDR3 amino acids: CASIRRGRTGLLDTQYF. The CDR3 DNA follows: TGTGCCAGCATCCGACGGGGTCGGACAGGGCTTTTGGATACGCAGTATTTT.

The chain uses TRBV6-5 and TRBJ1-1; D is ambiguous. This CDR3 is 11 amino acids long. The germline CDR1 and CDR2 sequences are MNHEY and SVGAGI. Trimming shortened V by 3 bases and J by 8 bases, and 7 bases separated the two germline ends. CDR3 region: CASSYWAEAFF. The CDR3 DNA follows: TGTGCCAGCAGTTATTGGGCAGAAGCTTTCTTT.

The V and J genes are TRBV3-1 (or the pseudogene TRBV3-2) and TRBJ2-7; 10 positions match TRBD1. Germline V gene sequence: CDR1 LGHDT, CDR2 YNNKEL (reference sequence). This CDR3 has 16 residues. V was pared by 5 bases and J by 0 bases, with 7 bases of the junction left unmatched. CDR3 sequence reads: CASSSRGTGASYEQYF. As DNA, the CDR3 is TGTGCCAGCAGCTCGCGAGGGACAGGGGCCTCCTACGAGCAGTACTTC.

This chain links TRBV12-3 or TRBV12-4 with TRBJ1-5, with D hard to call. Trimming removed 11 bases at V and 2 bases at J, with 7 bases between. CDR3 length equals 11 residues. The CDR3 DNA reads TGTGCCGTGGGCGGCAATCAGCCCCAGCATTTT. This codes for CAVGGNQPQHF.

V gene TRBV5-4 combines with J gene TRBJ2-2, with D possibly called TRBD1 or TRBD2 (5 bases each). The CDR3 covers 16 residues. V shed 0 bases and J shed 2 bases, with 11 bases lying between them. Germline CDR1 is SGHNT and CDR2 is YYREEE (reference sequence). The CDR3: CASSLGVGGNTGELFF. In DNA, the CDR3 is TGTGCCAGCAGCTTGGGAGTTGGGGGTAACACCGGGGAGCTGTTTTTT.

The chain is built from TRBV7-3 and TRBJ2-2; 14 nucleotides agree with TRBD2. The length of the CDR3 is 17 residues. CDR1 SGHTA and CDR2 FQGTGA come from the germline V gene. With 3 bases clipped from V and 5 bases from J, the junction kept 5 bases outside the gene matches. The CDR3 here is CASSLTTSGRGTGELFF. The CDR3 DNA reads TGTGCCAGCAGCTTGACGACTAGCGGGAGGGGAACCGGGGAGCTGTTTTTT.

The chain has TRBV7-8 and TRBJ1-5; D not certain. V was shortened by 3 bases and J by 0 bases, with 9 bases between the two germline ends. The CDR3 extends over 15 amino acids. CDR1 and CDR2 (germline): SGHVS, FQNEAQ. CDR3 sequence: CASSFEQSSNQPQHF. CDR3 sequence (DNA): TGTGCCAGCAGCTTCGAACAGAGTAGCAATCAGCCCCAGCATTTT.

This clone has just a few counts. This chain connects TRBV5-6 to TRBJ1-3; D uncertain. This CDR3 contains 15 residues. Trimming took 0 bases from V and 0 from J, leaving 7 bases between them. CDR1 is SGHDT and CDR2 is YYEEEE in the germline V gene. CDR3 nucleotides: TGTGCCAGCAGCTTGGGCCAGCTCTCTGGAAACACCATATATTTT. This sequence encodes CASSLGQLSGNTIYF.

V usage is TRBV30 and J usage is TRBJ1-3, with D unresolved. Trimming stripped 0 bases from V and 9 bases from J, with 9 bases between. This CDR3 contains 12 residues. Germline assignment: CDR1 GTSNPN and CDR2 SVGIG (reference sequence). The CDR3 DNA is TGTGCCTGGAGTGTATTGGGCAGCACCATATATTTT. Its protein product is CAWSVLGSTIYF.

The chain links TRBV30 to TRBJ1-3, with TRBD1 as a possible D gene (6 bases). The CDR3 is 16 residues long. V was pared by 2 bases and J by 5 bases, with 19 bases between. Germline CDR1 is GTSNPN and CDR2 is SVGIG (reference sequence). CDR3 nucleotide sequence: TGTGCCTGGAGTTGGAAAGGAACAGGGCGGCGAAACACCATATATTTT. Protein: CAWSWKGTGRRNTIYF.

This clone was seen once. V and J are TRBV10-3 and TRBJ2-3, with a possible D match to TRBD2 (5 bases). With 8 bases removed from V and 3 bases from J, the gap between germline ends came to 12 bases. Germline V lookup: CDR1 ENHRY, CDR2 SYGVKD. The CDR3 loop spans 13 amino acids. In nucleotides, the CDR3 is TGTGCCATCGGCGGCGGGCGGACAGATACGCAGTATTTT. Amino acid sequence: CAIGGGRTDTQYF.